The entry that follows covers one T cell receptor (beta chain) sequence. No antigen is known for it. This entry comes from a study of cytomegalovirus exposure and HLA in healthy donors. Study conclusions and caveats: Some public TCRs appeared in many individuals, while most sequences were rare.

This CDR3 is 15 amino acids long. The germline V gene has CDR1 MNHEY and CDR2 SMNVEV (reference sequence). The V gene lost 8 bases and the J gene lost 5 bases, with 20 bases spanning the gap. Assay used: immunoSEQ multiplex PCR; TCRdb lists only in-frame clones, some missing. This sample has more than 200,000 clones, with over 75% found just once. This TCR was sampled from a young man in good health and CMV-seropositive. Material for sequencing was PBMCs. The V gene is TRBV27, the J gene TRBJ2-3; the D gene is possibly TRBD1 (7 bases). Here the CDR3 DNA reads TGTGCCAGCGCAGGGGACTCAGGGGGAATAGATACGCAGTATTTT. This gives the protein CASAGDSGGIDTQYF.